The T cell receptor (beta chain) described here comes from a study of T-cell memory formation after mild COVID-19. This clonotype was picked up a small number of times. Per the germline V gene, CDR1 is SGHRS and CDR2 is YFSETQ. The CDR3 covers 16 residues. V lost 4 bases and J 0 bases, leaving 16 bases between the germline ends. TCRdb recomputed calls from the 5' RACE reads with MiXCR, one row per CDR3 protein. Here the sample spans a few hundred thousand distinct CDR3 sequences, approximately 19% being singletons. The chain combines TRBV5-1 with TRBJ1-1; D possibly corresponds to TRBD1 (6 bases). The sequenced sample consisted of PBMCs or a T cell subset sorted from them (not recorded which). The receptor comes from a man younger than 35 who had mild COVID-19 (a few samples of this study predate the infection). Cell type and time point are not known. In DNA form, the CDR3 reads TGCGCCAGCAGCCCGGAGGGGGAAGGCCTGAACACTGAAGCTTTCTTT. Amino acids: CASSPEGEGLNTEAFF.